A selection of T cell receptor beta chains follows, all from one sample in a study of T cell responses to AZD1222 COVID-19 vaccine. Clones were sequenced by immunoSEQ multiplex PCR, and TCRdb holds only the in-frame ones, with some missing. Among some 130,000 clones listed, around four fifths were seen once. Sequencing was performed on peripheral blood, taken on day 0 of AZD1222 vaccination. The receptors here all came from an adult in good health. The CDR3 runs from the conserved cysteine through the conserved F or W.

cdr3_aa	v_call	cdr3_length	j_call
CASSLGNGLNYGYTF	TRBV3-1/TRBV3-2	15	TRBJ1-2
CASSYTSRGTEAFF	TRBV6-5	14	TRBJ1-1
CASSMGYRDSRGGNQPQHF	TRBV19	19	TRBJ1-5
CASSLSSSTNEKLFF	TRBV13	15	TRBJ1-4
CAWSVVRGLGDSPLHF	TRBV30	16	TRBJ1-6
CASSLRGEAFF	TRBV12-3/TRBV12-4	11	TRBJ1-1
CATSSFRGPNTEAFF	TRBV15	15	TRBJ1-1
CASSLGEGTRAQHF	TRBV5-1	14	TRBJ1-5
CASSLDRDGANVLTF	TRBV7-9	15	TRBJ2-6
CASSLESYEQYF	TRBV5-8	12	TRBJ2-7
CASSLVVGAEHEQYF	TRBV4-2	15	TRBJ2-7
CASSSSGTNQETQYF	TRBV27	15	TRBJ2-5
CASSQARTGRYEQYF	TRBV4-1	15	TRBJ2-7
CASSFSLPGALAKNIQYF	TRBV28	18	TRBJ2-4
CASSPMGGPTEAQYF	TRBV28	15	TRBJ2-7
CASSRGQHHGDEQFF	TRBV2	15	TRBJ2-1
CASSLVAGRPSLTGELFF	TRBV27	18	TRBJ2-2